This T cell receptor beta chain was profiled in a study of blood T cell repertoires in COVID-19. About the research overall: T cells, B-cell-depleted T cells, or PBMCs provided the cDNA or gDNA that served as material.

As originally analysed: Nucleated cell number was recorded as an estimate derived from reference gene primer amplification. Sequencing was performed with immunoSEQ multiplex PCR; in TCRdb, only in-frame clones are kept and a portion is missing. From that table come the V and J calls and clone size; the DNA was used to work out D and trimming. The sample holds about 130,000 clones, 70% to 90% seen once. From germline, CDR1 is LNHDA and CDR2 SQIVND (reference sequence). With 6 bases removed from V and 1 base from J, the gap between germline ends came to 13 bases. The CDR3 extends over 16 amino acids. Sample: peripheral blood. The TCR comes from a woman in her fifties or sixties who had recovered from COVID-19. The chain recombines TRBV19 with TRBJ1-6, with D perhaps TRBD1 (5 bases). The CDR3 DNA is TGTGCCAGTAGAAGCCTTCAGGGATCCTATAATTCACCCCTCCACTTT. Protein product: CASRSLQGSYNSPLHF.